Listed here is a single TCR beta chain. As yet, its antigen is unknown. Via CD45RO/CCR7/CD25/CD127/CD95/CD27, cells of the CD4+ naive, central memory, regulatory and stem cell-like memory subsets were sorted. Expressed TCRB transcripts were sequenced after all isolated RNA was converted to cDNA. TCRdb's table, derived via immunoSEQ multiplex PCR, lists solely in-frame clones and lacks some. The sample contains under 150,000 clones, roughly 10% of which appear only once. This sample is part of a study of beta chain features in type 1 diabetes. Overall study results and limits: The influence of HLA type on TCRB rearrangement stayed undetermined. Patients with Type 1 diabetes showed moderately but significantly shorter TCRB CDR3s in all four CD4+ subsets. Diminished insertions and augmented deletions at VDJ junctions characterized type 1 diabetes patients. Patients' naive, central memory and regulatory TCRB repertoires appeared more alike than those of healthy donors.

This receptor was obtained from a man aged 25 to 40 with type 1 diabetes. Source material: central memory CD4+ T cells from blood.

Here the CDR3 reads CASSSTPAGQGGNTIYF. The CDR3 bases are TGTGCCAGCAGCTCAACACCCGCGGGACAGGGGGGAAACACCATATATTTT. The chain has TRBV7-8 and TRBJ1-3; 10 bases agree with TRBD1. From germline, CDR1 is SGHVS and CDR2 FQNEAQ. The CDR3 loop spans 17 amino acids. Trimming took 4 bases from V and 4 from J; bases not matched to a gene: 10.